Following are 6 T cell receptor beta chains from one sample sequenced in a study of CD4+ T cells in melanoma. The protocol was immunoSEQ multiplex PCR, while the TCRdb copy is restricted to in-frame clones and leaves out a portion. This sample carries approximately 5,000 clones, around 68% of them seen once, and the ten largest clones take roughly a quarter. Material: cells from a culture (not recorded whether cultured in vitro). These TCRs come from a human donor with melanoma.

The chain combines TRBV19 with TRBJ1-2, with TRBD1 matching over 9 bases. The CDR3 length is 14 residues. CDR1 is LNHDA and CDR2 is SQIVND in the germline V gene (reference sequence). Unmatched junction bases numbered 8, after V lost 4 bases and J lost 8 bases. CDR3 loop: CASSTDRGLEGYTF. The CDR3 DNA reads as TGTGCCAGTAGTACGGACAGGGGCCTCGAGGGCTACACCTTC.

There are a few counts of this clone. This chain joins TRBV5-1 and TRBJ1-1, with 8 bases fitting TRBD1. Looked up from germline, CDR1 is SGHRS and CDR2 is YFSETQ. Trimming took 4 bases from V and 11 from J; bases not matched to a gene: 7. The CDR3 consists of 12 residues. CDR3 loop: CASSTDRARAFF. The CDR3 coding sequence is TGCGCCAGCAGCACGGACAGGGCGAGGGCTTTCTTT.

This chain's CDR3 is CASTDSLSRNQPQHF. The CDR3 coding sequence is TGTGCCAGCACAGATTCCTTGAGTAGGAATCAGCCCCAGCATTTT. The chain couples TRBV28 to TRBJ1-5; D is unclear. The CDR3 is made up of 15 amino acids. Germline CDR1 is MDHEN and CDR2 is SYDVKM. V lost 7 bases to trimming and J lost 4 bases, with 17 bases between them.

The chain recombines TRBV25-1 with TRBJ2-7; 8 bases match TRBD1. CDR3 length equals 14 residues. Germline-derived CDR1 and CDR2 are MGHDK and SYGVNS. The V gene end was trimmed by 7 bases and the J gene end by 2 bases; junction bases not matched to a gene: 7. The CDR3 DNA reads as TGTGCCAGCACTGGGGAACAGGGGGCCTACGAGCAGTACTTC. Its protein product is CASTGEQGAYEQYF.

V and J are TRBV30 and TRBJ2-2; D remains ambiguous. This CDR3 has 16 amino acids. The V and J ends lost 0 bases and 0 bases respectively, with 11 bases between them. The germline V gene encodes CDR1 GTSNPN and CDR2 SVGIG (reference sequence). CDR3 DNA: TGTGCCTGGAGTGTACGGGTGAGCGCGAACACCGGGGAGCTGTTTTTT. Amino acids: CAWSVRVSANTGELFF.

This clone was picked up a small number of times. This chain connects TRBV12-3 or TRBV12-4 to TRBJ2-2, with D uncertain. The V end lost 3 bases, the J end lost 9 bases, and 5 bases lay between the germline ends. The length of the CDR3 is 11 residues. CDR3 DNA: TGTGCCAGCAGTTTCAGTTGGGAGCTGTTTTTT. The encoded protein is CASSFSWELFF.